The sequence of this T cell receptor (beta chain) was determined in a study of blood T cell repertoires in COVID-19. The overall study: Researchers got acute and convalescent COVID-19 samples from the United States, Italy and Spain. PBMCs, B-cell-depleted T cells, or T cells were the source of the cDNA or gDNA that made up the material.

As for this clone: A read error may account for a junction end that differs from germline.

The assay was immunoSEQ multiplex PCR, and TCRdb's table has in-frame clones only and misses some. The sample has about 98,000 clones, 70% to 85% seen once. CDR1 and CDR2 (germline): MDHEN, SYDVKM. This CDR3 has 13 amino acids. The V call is TRBV28, the J call TRBJ2-1; tentatively, D is TRBD2 (5 bases). The clonotype comes from a man aged 55 to 70 with active or convalescent COVID-19. The sample taken for sequencing was peripheral blood. CDR3: CAGSNARRNEQFF. The CDR3 DNA follows: TGTGCCGGCAGCAATGCCCGGAGGAATGAGCAGTTCTTC.